This T cell receptor beta chain was sequenced in a study of blood T cell repertoires in COVID-19. Study at large: Sites across the United States, Italy and Spain contributed samples from acute and convalescent COVID-19.

To note about this clone: One end of the junction varies from germline; a read error may be responsible.

Produced via immunoSEQ multiplex PCR; TCRdb's table is partial and in-frame only. This sample has approximately 230,000 clones, with under 90% found just once. The participants were between about 18 and 90 years old and came from fewer than 25 US areas. Clinical histories supplied by participants themselves formed the basis of cohort assignment. Germline values: CDR1 SQVTM, CDR2 ANQGSEA. This CDR3 region has 14 residues. The gene calls are TRBV29-1 and TRBJ2-1; 12 nucleotides match TRBD2. The receptor was derived from a man in his forties who had recovered from COVID-19. The sample comprised PBMCs or T cells enriched from blood (not recorded which). The CDR3 sequence is CSVEGTSGLFPTVF. The CDR3 DNA reads as TGCAGCGTTGAGGGGACTAGCGGGCTGTTCCCAACTGTCTTC.